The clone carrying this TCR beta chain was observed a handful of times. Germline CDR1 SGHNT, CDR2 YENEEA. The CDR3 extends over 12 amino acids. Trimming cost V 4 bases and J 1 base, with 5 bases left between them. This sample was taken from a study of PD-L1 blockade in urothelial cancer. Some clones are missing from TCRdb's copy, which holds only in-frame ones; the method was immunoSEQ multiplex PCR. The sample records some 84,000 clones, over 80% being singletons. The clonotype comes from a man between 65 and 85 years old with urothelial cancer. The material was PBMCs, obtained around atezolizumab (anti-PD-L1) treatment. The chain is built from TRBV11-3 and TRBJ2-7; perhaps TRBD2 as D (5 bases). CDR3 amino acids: CASSWTSYEQYF. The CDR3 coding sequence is TGTGCCAGCAGCTGGACTTCCTACGAGCAGTACTTC.